This TCR beta chain was identified in a study of graft-versus-host responses after intestinal transplantation. Study overall: The study gave all recipients anti-thymocyte globulin induction, then tacrolimus and steroids for 2 to 3 years. Overall study findings and caveats: Levels of circulating GvH clones at their peak were associated with early post-transplant HvG declines.

V shed 2 bases and J 7 bases; nucleotides not matched to a gene: 7. Germline CDR1 reads SGHAT; CDR2 reads FQNNGV. This CDR3 spans 15 amino acids. Profiled with immunoSEQ multiplex PCR; TCRdb holds only in-frame clones, not every one. The profile shows 140,000 or so clones, around 90% of them singletons. Of note for this clone: Its antigen is not known.

The chain uses TRBV11-2 and TRBJ2-7, with 11 bases identical to TRBD2. Sequences were derived from unstimulated CD4+ T cells sorted from spleen or lymph node cells, sampled before intestinal transplant. The sequence derives from a human donor who received an intestinal transplant. The CDR3 spells CASSLSLAGVGEQYF. As DNA, the CDR3 is TGTGCCAGCAGCTTATCACTAGCGGGAGTGGGGGAGCAGTACTTC.